Following are 12 T cell receptor beta chains from one sample sequenced in a study of response to subunit inactivated influenza vaccine. TCRdb independently ran MiXCR on the RT-PCR reads; one entry per CDR3 protein. The data contain about 170,000 distinct CDR3 sequences, about 12% of them seen just once; the ten biggest clones take up approximately 32%. This sample also belongs to another study, concerning T cells expressing NK-cell markers. From that study: Making the TCR beta cDNA relied on 5'RACE template switching with UMIs.

The sequencing used CD8+ T cells sorted from PBMCs, collected 12 days after vaccination. The receptors were sampled from a man aged 45-65 years who received an inactivated influenza vaccine.

Concerning this clonotype itself: The germline gene is not matched at one end of the junction; a read error may be the cause. The V call is TRBV7-8, the J call TRBJ2-1; TRBD2 agrees at 14 bases. The length of the CDR3 is 17 residues. Germline V gene data show CDR1 as SGHVS and CDR2 as FQNEAQ. The DNA for the CDR3 is TGTGCCAGCAGCTCAGGGACTAGCGGGAGCCCCCTCGATGAGCAGCTCTTC. Amino acids: CASSSGTSGSPLDEQLF.

This clonotype was observed a few times. The chain's CDR3 is CASRGLSNQPQHF. CDR3 in DNA: TGTGCCAGCAGGGGACTAAGCAATCAGCCCCAGCATTTT. V is TRBV6-2 or TRBV6-3 and J is TRBJ1-5; possibly TRBD1 for D (5 bases). The V gene's germline CDR1 is MNHEY and CDR2 SVGEGT. The CDR3 spans 13 residues. V was trimmed by 6 bases and J by 1 base, leaving 7 bases between them.

This clonotype appeared a single time. The genes are TRBV20-1 and TRBJ2-1; D gene unclear. Trimming removed 5 bases from V and 7 bases from J, with 12 bases in between. CDR3 length: 12 residues. The V gene's germline CDR1 is DFQATT and CDR2 SNEGSKA (reference sequence). The CDR3 sequence: CSALEFCNEQFF. DNA for the CDR3: TGCAGTGCTCTAGAGTTTTGTAATGAGCAGTTCTTC.

This clonotype was observed a handful of times. The CDR3, as DNA: TGTGCCAGCAGCTTAGATACCGGGATAGGAAACATTCAGTACTTC. Its protein product is CASSLDTGIGNIQYF. This chain uses TRBV7-9 with TRBJ2-4; possibly TRBD2 for D (5 bases). The CDR3 is 15 residues long. Germline loops: CDR1 SEHNR, CDR2 FQNEAQ (reference sequence). The V gene lost 1 base and the J gene lost 6 bases, with 13 bases spanning the gap.

The sample holds a few counts of this clonotype. The CDR3 region is CASSVESLNTGELFF. CDR3 in DNA: TGTGCCAGCAGCGTCGAGTCCTTGAACACCGGGGAGCTGTTTTTT. The chain carries TRBV6-2 or TRBV6-3 and TRBJ2-2; no reliable D call. Germline values: CDR1 MNHEY, CDR2 SVGEGT. The CDR3 sequence is 15 residues long. Trimming shortened V by 6 bases and J by 1 base, and 12 bases separated the two germline ends.

This clonotype was observed many times. The chain couples TRBV10-3 to TRBJ1-1; 10 bases line up with TRBD1. In germline, CDR1 is ENHRY, CDR2 SYGVKD. The CDR3 extends over 15 amino acids. The J segment lost 4 bases and the V segment lost 3 bases, leaving 5 bases of the junction unmatched. The CDR3 spells CAISDPRTGGTEAFF. The CDR3, as DNA: TGTGCCATCAGTGATCCCAGGACAGGGGGCACTGAAGCTTTCTTT.

A few counts support this clonotype. The V call is TRBV2, the J call TRBJ2-5; TRBD1 is a possible D gene (6 bases). Germline V gene data show CDR1 as SNHLY and CDR2 as FYNNEI. The V gene lost 6 bases and the J gene lost 4 bases, with 18 bases spanning the gap. This CDR3 comprises 15 residues. This chain's CDR3 is CASSPETGWGETQYF. DNA of the CDR3: TGTGCCAGCAGCCCCGAGACAGGCTGGGGAGAGACCCAGTACTTC.

At least ten counts were recorded for this clonotype. The chain is built from TRBV7-9 and TRBJ2-1; D gene unclear. Germline CDR1 and CDR2: SEHNR and FQNEAQ (reference sequence). The CDR3 has 14 amino acids. V lost 7 bases and J lost 5, with 15 bases in between. CDR3 sequence: CASTGPPSHNEQFF. CDR3 DNA sequence: TGTGCCAGCACTGGGCCCCCGAGCCACAATGAGCAGTTCTTC. Full variable domain (rest looked up from reference TRBV7-9 and TRBJ2-1): DTGVSQNPRHKITKRGQNVTFRCDPISEHNRLYWYRQTLGQGPEFLTYFQNEAQLEKSRLLSDRFSAERPKGSFSTLEIQRTEQGDSAMYLCASTGPPSHNEQFFGPGTRLTVL.

The V call is TRBV5-1, the J call TRBJ2-3; 8 nucleotides align to TRBD2. The V gene's germline CDR1 is SGHRS and CDR2 YFSETQ. This CDR3 contains 16 residues. V shed 0 bases, J shed 0 bases, and the junction held 3 bases outside the gene matches. CDR3 residues: CASSLAGGASTDTQYF. DNA for the CDR3: TGCGCCAGCAGCTTGGCCGGGGGGGCAAGCACAGATACGCAGTATTTT.

This clonotype was recorded many times. The rearrangement links TRBV12-3 or TRBV12-4 to TRBJ2-7, with TRBD1 identical over 9 bases. V shed 6 bases, J shed 1 base, and the junction held 7 bases outside the gene matches. The CDR3 loop spans 15 amino acids. The CDR3 loop reads CASSSGTGLSYEQYF. CDR3 coding DNA: TGTGCCAGCAGCTCCGGGACAGGGCTTTCCTACGAGCAGTACTTC.

This clonotype has only a few counts. The gene calls are TRBV6-2 or TRBV6-3 and TRBJ1-2; D may be TRBD1 (5 bases). Trimming stripped 2 bases from V and 6 bases from J, with 22 bases between. CDR3 length: 17 amino acids. The germline V gene has CDR1 MNHEY and CDR2 SVGEGT. DNA of the CDR3: TGTGCCAGCAGTTACGATTGGCAGGGAATCTCTGATGATGGCTACACCTTC. It translates to CASSYDWQGISDDGYTF.

This clonotype was seen ten or more times. The rearrangement uses TRBV5-6 and TRBJ2-5; D not resolved. CDR1 and CDR2 (germline): SGHDT, YYEEEE. V was cut by 3 bases and J by 5 bases, with 11 bases left in between. The CDR3 covers 13 residues. CDR3 region: CASSWPRSETQYF. In DNA, the CDR3 is TGTGCCAGCAGCTGGCCGAGGTCGGAGACCCAGTACTTC.